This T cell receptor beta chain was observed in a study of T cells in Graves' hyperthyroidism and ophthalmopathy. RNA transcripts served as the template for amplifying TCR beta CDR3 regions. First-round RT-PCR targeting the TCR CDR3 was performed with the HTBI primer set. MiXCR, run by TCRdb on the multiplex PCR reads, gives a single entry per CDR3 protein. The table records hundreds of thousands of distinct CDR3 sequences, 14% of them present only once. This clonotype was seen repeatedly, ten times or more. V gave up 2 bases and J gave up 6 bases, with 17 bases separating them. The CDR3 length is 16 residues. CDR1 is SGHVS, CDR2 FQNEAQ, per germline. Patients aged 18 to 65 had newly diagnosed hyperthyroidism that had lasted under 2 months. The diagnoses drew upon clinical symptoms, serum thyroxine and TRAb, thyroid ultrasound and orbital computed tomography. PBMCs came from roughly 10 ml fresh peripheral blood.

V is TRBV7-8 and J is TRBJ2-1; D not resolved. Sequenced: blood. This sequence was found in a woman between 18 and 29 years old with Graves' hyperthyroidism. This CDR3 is CASSLRVENFGNEQFF. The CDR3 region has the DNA TGTGCCAGCAGCTTAAGGGTGGAGAATTTCGGCAATGAGCAGTTCTTC.